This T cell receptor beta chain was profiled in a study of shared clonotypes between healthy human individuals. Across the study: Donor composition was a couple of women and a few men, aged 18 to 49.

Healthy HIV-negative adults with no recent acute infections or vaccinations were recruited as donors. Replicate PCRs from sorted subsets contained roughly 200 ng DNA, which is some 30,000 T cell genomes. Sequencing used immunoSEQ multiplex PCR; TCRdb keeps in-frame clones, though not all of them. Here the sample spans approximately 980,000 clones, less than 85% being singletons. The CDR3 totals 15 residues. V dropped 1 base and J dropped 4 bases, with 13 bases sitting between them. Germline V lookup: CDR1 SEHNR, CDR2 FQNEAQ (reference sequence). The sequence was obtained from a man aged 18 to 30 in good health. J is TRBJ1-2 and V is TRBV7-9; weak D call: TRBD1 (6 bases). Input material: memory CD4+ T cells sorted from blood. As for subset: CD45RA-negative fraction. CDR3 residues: CASSLEAGESYGYTF. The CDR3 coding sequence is TGTGCCAGCAGCTTAGAGGCAGGGGAATCCTATGGCTACACCTTC. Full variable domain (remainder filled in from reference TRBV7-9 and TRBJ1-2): DTGVSQNPRHKITKRGQNVTFRCDPISEHNRLYWYRQTLGQGPEFLTYFQNEAQLEKSRLLSDRFSAERPKGSFSTLEIQRTEQGDSAMYLCASSLEAGESYGYTFGSGTRLTVV.